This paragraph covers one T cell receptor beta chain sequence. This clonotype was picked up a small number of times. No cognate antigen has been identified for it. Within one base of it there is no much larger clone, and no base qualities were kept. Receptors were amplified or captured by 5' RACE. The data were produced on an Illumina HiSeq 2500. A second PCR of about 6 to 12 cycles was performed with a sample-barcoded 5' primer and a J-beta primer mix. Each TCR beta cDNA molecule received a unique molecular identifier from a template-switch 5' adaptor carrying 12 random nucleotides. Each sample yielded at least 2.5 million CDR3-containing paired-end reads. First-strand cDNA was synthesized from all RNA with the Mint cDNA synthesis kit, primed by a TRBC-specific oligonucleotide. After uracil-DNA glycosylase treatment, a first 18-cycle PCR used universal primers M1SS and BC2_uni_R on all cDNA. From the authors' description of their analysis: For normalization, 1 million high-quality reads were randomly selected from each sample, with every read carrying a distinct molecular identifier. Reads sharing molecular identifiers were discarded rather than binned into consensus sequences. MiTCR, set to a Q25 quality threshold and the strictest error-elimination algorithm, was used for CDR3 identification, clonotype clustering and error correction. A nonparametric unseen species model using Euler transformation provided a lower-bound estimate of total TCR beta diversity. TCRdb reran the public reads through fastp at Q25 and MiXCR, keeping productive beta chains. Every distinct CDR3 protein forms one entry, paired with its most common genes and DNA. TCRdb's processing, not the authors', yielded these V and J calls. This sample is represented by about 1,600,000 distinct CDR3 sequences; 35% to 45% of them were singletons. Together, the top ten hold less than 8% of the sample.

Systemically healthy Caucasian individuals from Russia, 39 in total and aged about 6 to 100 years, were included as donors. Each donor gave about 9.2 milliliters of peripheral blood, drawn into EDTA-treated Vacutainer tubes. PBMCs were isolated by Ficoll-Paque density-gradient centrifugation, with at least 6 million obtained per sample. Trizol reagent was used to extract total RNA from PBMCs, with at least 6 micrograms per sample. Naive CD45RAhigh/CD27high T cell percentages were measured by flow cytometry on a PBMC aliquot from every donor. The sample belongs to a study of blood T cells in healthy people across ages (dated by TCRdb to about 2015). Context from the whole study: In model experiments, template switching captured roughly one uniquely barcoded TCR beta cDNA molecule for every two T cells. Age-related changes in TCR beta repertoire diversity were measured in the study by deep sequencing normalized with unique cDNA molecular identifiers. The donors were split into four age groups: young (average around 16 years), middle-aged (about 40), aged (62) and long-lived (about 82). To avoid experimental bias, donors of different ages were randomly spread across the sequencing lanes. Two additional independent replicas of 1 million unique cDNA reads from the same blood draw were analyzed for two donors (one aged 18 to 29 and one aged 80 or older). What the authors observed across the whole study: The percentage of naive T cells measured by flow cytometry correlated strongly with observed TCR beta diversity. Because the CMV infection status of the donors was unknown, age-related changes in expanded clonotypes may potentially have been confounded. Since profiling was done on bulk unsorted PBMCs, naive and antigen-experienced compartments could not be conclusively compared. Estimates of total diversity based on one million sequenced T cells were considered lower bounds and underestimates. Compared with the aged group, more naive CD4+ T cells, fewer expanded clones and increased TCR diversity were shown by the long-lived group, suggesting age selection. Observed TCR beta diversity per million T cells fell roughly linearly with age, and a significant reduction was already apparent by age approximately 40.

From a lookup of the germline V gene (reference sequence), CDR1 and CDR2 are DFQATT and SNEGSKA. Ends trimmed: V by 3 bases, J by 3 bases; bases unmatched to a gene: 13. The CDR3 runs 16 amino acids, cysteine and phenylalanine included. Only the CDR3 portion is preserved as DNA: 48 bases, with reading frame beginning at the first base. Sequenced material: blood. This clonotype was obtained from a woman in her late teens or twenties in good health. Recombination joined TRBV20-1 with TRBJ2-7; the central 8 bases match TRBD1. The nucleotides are TGCAGTGCTAGGTCCTCCGTGGGGACAGGTTTCTACGAGCAGTACTTC. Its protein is CSARSSVGTGFYEQYF.